A selection of T cell receptor beta chains follows, all from one sample in a study of Graves' ophthalmopathy and Graves' hyperthyroidism. TCRdb re-derived calls from the multiplex PCR reads in MiXCR, one entry per CDR3 protein. Of fewer than 350,000 distinct CDR3 sequences in the sample, under 20% were seen once. Sequences were obtained from peripheral blood. These receptor sequences come from an adult man with Graves' ophthalmopathy. CDR3s include the opening cysteine and the closing phenylalanine or tryptophan. A D gene is named only where the DNA matches it firmly. Size values are once, few and many counts, or a class for expanded clones, and some rows have none.

clone_size | j_call | v_call | d_call | cdr3_aa | cdr3_nt
many | TRBJ1-1 | TRBV4-1 | - | CASSQDAGWDTEAFF | TGCGCCAGCAGCCAAGACGCAGGGTGGGACACTGAAGCTTTCTTT
many | TRBJ2-7 | TRBV6-1 | - | CASSEPERNEQYF | TGTGCCAGCAGTGAACCCGAGAGGAACGAGCAGTACTTC
- | TRBJ2-6 | TRBV3-1 | TRBD1 | CASSPSIGGGPGWGANVLTF | TGTGCCAGCAGCCCTTCCATAGGGGGCGGTCCGGGGTGGGGGGCCAACGTCCTGACTTTC
many | TRBJ2-7 | TRBV7-9 | TRBD2 | CASSPSGATHEQYF | TGTGCCAGCAGCCCGAGCGGGGCCACCCACGAGCAGTACTTC
many | TRBJ2-7 | TRBV7-9 | TRBD1 | CASSNQDRAYEQYF | TGTGCCAGCAGCAACCAGGACAGGGCCTACGAGCAGTACTTC
many | TRBJ1-6 | TRBV18 | - | CASSPLDSNSPLHF | TGTGCCAGCTCACCACTCGACAGTAATTCACCCCTCCACTTT
few | TRBJ2-2 | TRBV5-1 | TRBD2 | CASSVGAGATNTGELFF | TGCGCCAGCAGCGTCGGAGCGGGGGCCACCAACACCGGGGAGCTGTTTTTT
few | TRBJ2-7 | TRBV20-1 | - | CSAREGRYEQYF | TGCAGTGCTAGGGAGGGCCGGTACGAGCAGTACTTC
many | TRBJ1-1 | TRBV11-2 | - | CASSSEGRLDTEAFF | TGTGCCAGCAGCTCCGAGGGCAGGCTGGACACTGAAGCTTTCTTT
many | TRBJ1-2 | TRBV4-1 | - | CASSQSTASQGYGYTF | TGCGCCAGCAGCCAATCAACGGCCTCCCAGGGCTATGGCTACACCTTC
- | TRBJ2-4 | TRBV28 | - | CASSIAVAKNIQYF | TGTGCCAGCAGTATAGCAGTAGCCAAAAACATTCAGTACTTC
many | TRBJ1-1 | TRBV7-8 | - | CASSLAAAGMETEAFF | TGTGCCAGCAGCTTAGCCGCTGCGGGGATGGAGACTGAAGCTTTCTTT
many | TRBJ2-2 | TRBV9 | TRBD2 | CASSVSGRGTGELFF | TGTGCCAGCAGCGTTAGCGGGAGGGGCACCGGGGAGCTGTTTTTT
- | TRBJ2-1 | TRBV7-2 | - | CASSSRSYNEQFF | TGTGCCAGCAGCTCCAGATCCTACAATGAGCAGTTCTTC
many | TRBJ1-6 | TRBV28 | TRBD1 | CASSHTDGGQGSPLHF | TGTGCCAGCAGCCATACGGATGGGGGACAGGGATCACCCCTCCACTTT
- | TRBJ2-7 | TRBV30 | TRBD1 | CAWDTGTGIYEQYF | TGTGCCTGGGACACCGGGACAGGGATCTACGAGCAGTACTTC
many | TRBJ1-1 | TRBV6-1 | TRBD1 | CASSRQGPSTEAFF | TGTGCCAGCAGTAGACAGGGCCCGAGCACTGAAGCTTTCTTT
- | TRBJ2-2 | TRBV6-1 | - | CASRVRGTGELFF | TGTGCCAGCAGGGTTAGAGGAACCGGGGAGCTGTTTTTT
many | TRBJ2-2 | TRBV29-1 | - | CSVRTLGELFF | TGCAGCGTTCGGACCCTCGGGGAGCTGTTTTTT
many | TRBJ1-2 | TRBV4-1 | - | CASSQVIGGNSVGYTF | TGCGCCAGCAGCCAAGTTATCGGAGGGAATTCCGTTGGCTACACCTTC
- | TRBJ1-1 | TRBV7-3 | - | CASSLTGEGPNTEAFF | TGTGCCAGCAGCTTAACAGGGGAGGGGCCTAACACTGAAGCTTTCTTT
- | TRBJ1-6 | TRBV5-1 | TRBD1 | CASSTGQTSSYNSPLHF | TGCGCCAGCAGCACGGGACAGACAAGCTCCTATAATTCACCCCTCCACTTT
many | TRBJ2-7 | TRBV5-5 | - | CASTDRTTAYEQYF | TGTGCCAGCACCGATCGGACAACCGCCTACGAGCAGTACTTC
- | TRBJ1-1 | TRBV24-1 | - | CATSDLGAPNTEAFF | TGTGCCACCAGTGATTTGGGGGCCCCGAACACTGAAGCTTTCTTT
many | TRBJ1-2 | TRBV5-1 | TRBD1 | CASSPTGQHGYTF | TGCGCCAGCAGCCCAACGGGACAGCATGGCTACACCTTC
- | TRBJ1-2 | TRBV6-5 | - | CASSYRGYYGYTF | TGTGCCAGCAGTTACCGGGGATACTATGGCTACACCTTC
- | TRBJ2-7 | TRBV3-1 | TRBD2 | CASSQNPGLAGVEQYF | TGTGCCAGCAGCCAGAATCCGGGACTAGCGGGGGTCGAGCAGTACTTC
many | TRBJ1-1 | TRBV10-3 | - | CAISDPRQANTEAFF | TGTGCCATCAGTGACCCACGACAGGCGAACACTGAAGCTTTCTTT
many | TRBJ2-2 | TRBV10-3 | - | CAISETLGTGELFF | TGTGCCATCAGTGAGACCCTAGGAACCGGGGAGCTGTTTTTT
many | TRBJ2-5 | TRBV9 | - | CASSVGGGRQETQYF | TGTGCCAGCAGCGTAGGCGGAGGGAGGCAAGAGACCCAGTACTTC